These T cell receptor beta chains were read from a single sample in a study of Graves' ophthalmopathy and Graves' hyperthyroidism. Each CDR3 protein is one row after TCRdb ran MiXCR on the multiplex PCR reads. The table has roughly 500,000 distinct CDR3 sequences, roughly 14% seen once. Material for sequencing was blood. The source is a woman aged 25 to 45 with Graves' ophthalmopathy. Each CDR3 is given with its conserved first and last residue. The order of the fields is D gene, J gene, clone size, V gene, CDR3 DNA, CDR3 protein. A D gene is named only where the DNA matches it firmly. Some rows have no size entry. The others give once, few or many, or a class for an expanded clone.

D: .; J: TRBJ1-5; size: many; V: TRBV5-1; DNA: TGCGCCAGCAGCTTGTGGGGGGACTACAATCAGCCCCAGCATTTT; CDR3: CASSLWGDYNQPQHF
D: TRBD1; J: TRBJ1-2; size: many; V: TRBV12-3/TRBV12-4; DNA: TGTGCCAGCAGGCGGGACAGCGCTAACTATGGCTACACCTTC; CDR3: CASRRDSANYGYTF
D: .; J: TRBJ2-7; size: .; V: TRBV11-2; DNA: TGTGCCAGCAGCTTAGTATCCAGGCAGTCCTGGTACGAGCAGTACTTC; CDR3: CASSLVSRQSWYEQYF
D: TRBD1; J: TRBJ1-1; size: many; V: TRBV28; DNA: TGTGCCAGCAGTTTACTGGGCGGACGGACAGGGTGGGCTTTCTTT; CDR3: CASSLLGGRTGWAFF
D: TRBD1; J: TRBJ1-2; size: many; V: TRBV27; DNA: TGTGCCAGCAGTTTAATAGGATTCGGACAGGGCGTTGATGGCTACACCTTC; CDR3: CASSLIGFGQGVDGYTF
D: .; J: TRBJ1-2; size: many; V: TRBV6-5; DNA: TGTGCCAGCAGTTACATCAGGGATAGGAACTATGGCTACACCTTC; CDR3: CASSYIRDRNYGYTF
D: .; J: TRBJ2-7; size: .; V: TRBV30; DNA: TGTGCCTGGAGCCACTACAACTACGAGCAGTACTTC; CDR3: CAWSHYNYEQYF
D: TRBD1; J: TRBJ2-2; size: many; V: TRBV6-1; DNA: TGTGCCAGCAGACAGAACAGGGGGCGCGGGGAGCTGTTTTTT; CDR3: CASRQNRGRGELFF
D: .; J: TRBJ1-1; size: many; V: TRBV19; DNA: TGTGCCAGCAGTGAGTATACTGAAGCTTTCTTT; CDR3: CASSEYTEAFF
D: TRBD1; J: TRBJ2-7; size: few; V: TRBV7-9; DNA: TGTGCCAGCAGCGGCCGGGACAGGTACTCCTACGAGCAGTACTTC; CDR3: CASSGRDRYSYEQYF
D: TRBD2; J: TRBJ2-4; size: many; V: TRBV11-2; DNA: TGTGCCAGCAGCCTCAGGACTAGCGGGAGAATAGCCAAAAACATTCAGTACTTC; CDR3: CASSLRTSGRIAKNIQYF
D: TRBD1; J: TRBJ1-2; size: many; V: TRBV6-5; DNA: TGTGCCAGCAGTACTTGGACAGGTTATGGCTACACCTTC; CDR3: CASSTWTGYGYTF
D: .; J: TRBJ2-7; size: .; V: TRBV6-5; DNA: TGTGCCAGCAGTTACGGGGGGCCAAACTCCTACGAGCAGTACTTC; CDR3: CASSYGGPNSYEQYF
D: .; J: TRBJ1-2; size: many; V: TRBV7-3; DNA: TGTGCCAGCACCATACCCAGGGGTATTGGCTACACCTTC; CDR3: CASTIPRGIGYTF
D: .; J: TRBJ1-3; size: many; V: TRBV24-1; DNA: TGTGCCACCAGTGATGGGACCTCTGGAAACACCATATATTTT; CDR3: CATSDGTSGNTIYF
D: TRBD2; J: TRBJ2-5; size: .; V: TRBV28; DNA: TGTGCCAGCAGTTTCGGTAGCGGGGTTTCAGAGACCCAGGACTTC; CDR3: CASSFGSGVSETQDF
D: TRBD2; J: TRBJ2-7; size: .; V: TRBV30; DNA: TGTGCCTGGGCATCCCTCAGCGGGAGGGCCTGGGACGAGCAGTACTTC; CDR3: CAWASLSGRAWDEQYF